The clone carrying this T cell receptor (beta chain) appeared a few times. Its specificity is unknown. Every isolated RNA sample was fully reverse transcribed, so sequencing captured expressed TCRB transcripts. Generated by immunoSEQ multiplex PCR, the TCRdb table keeps only in-frame clones and is missing some. The table lists almost 250,000 clones, roughly an eighth of them singletons. CD45RO/CCR7/CD25/CD127/CD95/CD27 sorting isolated CD4+ naive, central memory, regulatory and stem cell-like memory cells. V trimming: 2 bases; J trimming: 5 bases; junction bases outside the gene matches: 9. Germline V CDR1 and CDR2: SGHRS, YFSETQ. The CDR3 contains 15 residues. These data come from a study of beta chain features in type 1 diabetes. Broader study findings: Moderate yet significant TCRB CDR3 shortening was seen in Type 1 diabetes patients in all four CD4+ subsets.

The clonotype comes from a woman between 40 and 55 years old in good health. Sequencing was performed on naive CD4+ T cells from blood. V and J are TRBV5-1 and TRBJ2-5, with 7 positions matching TRBD1. CDR3 sequence reads: CASSLYSGTAETQYF. In DNA, the CDR3 is TGCGCCAGCAGCTTATATTCCGGGACAGCTGAGACCCAGTACTTC.